A selection of T cell receptor beta chains follows, all from one sample in a study of CD8 T cells in ankylosing spondylitis. TCRdb ran MiXCR on the 5' RACE reads and lists one entry per CDR3 protein. This sample has some 140,000 distinct CDR3 sequences, with roughly 8.4% found just once. Sequencing input: synovial fluid, either unsorted or a sorted T cell fraction (not recorded which). These receptors were taken from a male donor with ankylosing spondylitis. Both conserved end residues are part of each CDR3. Each record gives: CDR3 protein, CDR3 DNA, J gene, clone size, D gene, V gene. D genes are given only for firm matches. The size field is filled for only some rows; it gives once, few, many or a size class.

CSASLGGLLSTEAFF,TGCAGTGCTAGTCTGGGGGGCCTCCTGAGCACTGAAGCTTTCTTT,TRBJ1-1,few,-,TRBV20-1
CATSDQNRAYNEQFF,TGTGCCACCAGTGATCAAAACCGGGCTTACAATGAGCAGTTCTTC,TRBJ2-1,-,-,TRBV24-1
CASSPSLASGQFF,TGTGCCAGCAGCCCCTCTTTGGCTAGCGGACAGTTCTTC,TRBJ2-1,-,TRBD2,TRBV14
CASMRVGTSTGEQFF,TGTGCCAGCATGCGCGTGGGGACTAGTACGGGTGAGCAGTTCTTC,TRBJ2-1,-,TRBD2,TRBV6-1
CATSDPSSYNEQFF,TGTGCCACCAGTGATCCGAGCTCCTACAATGAGCAGTTCTTC,TRBJ2-1,many,-,TRBV24-1
CATSDGPGPKGNTGELFF,TGTGCCACCAGTGATGGCCCGGGGCCAAAGGGGAACACCGGGGAGCTGTTTTTT,TRBJ2-2,-,-,TRBV24-1
CASSVDPTGDTEAFF,TGTGCCAGCAGCGTAGACCCTACCGGGGACACTGAAGCTTTCTTT,TRBJ1-1,many,-,TRBV9
CASRKPNEKLFF,TGTGCCAGCAGAAAACCTAATGAAAAACTGTTTTTT,TRBJ1-4,few,-,TRBV28
CASSFPPGTQYF,TGCGCCAGCAGCTTCCCTCCGGGGACGCAGTATTTT,TRBJ2-3,many,-,TRBV5-1
CASSPARGGGRINEQFF,TGTGCCAGCAGCCCCGCCCGGGGTGGCGGGAGAATTAATGAGCAGTTCTTC,TRBJ2-1,many,TRBD2,TRBV7-8
CASSLGLAGTGELFF,TGTGCCAGCAGCTTAGGCCTAGCGGGCACCGGGGAGCTGTTTTTT,TRBJ2-2,many,TRBD2,TRBV7-2
CASSVDRDTQYF,TGTGCCAGCAGCGTGGACAGGGATACGCAGTATTTT,TRBJ2-3,-,TRBD1,TRBV5-5
CASSLYGEKLFF,TGTGCCAGCAGCTTATATGGGGAAAAACTGTTTTTT,TRBJ1-4,many,-,TRBV7-9
CASSQEGGQNTDTQYF,TGCGCCAGCAGCCAAGAAGGAGGGCAGAACACAGATACGCAGTATTTT,TRBJ2-3,-,-,TRBV4-3
CASSEVRNSPLHF,TGTGCCAGCAGTGAAGTGAGGAATTCACCCCTCCACTTT,TRBJ1-6,few,-,TRBV6-1
CASSRGKGEQYF,TGTGCCAGCAGCCGGGGGAAGGGCGAGCAGTACTTC,TRBJ2-7,-,-,TRBV3-1
CASSFKGGQGSGYTF,TGTGCCAGCAGCTTCAAGGGTGGGCAGGGCAGTGGCTACACCTTC,TRBJ1-2,many,-,TRBV7-2
CATSDSRASGRSQFF,TGTGCCACCAGTGATTCCCGGGCTAGCGGGAGGTCTCAGTTCTTC,TRBJ2-1,-,TRBD2,TRBV24-1
CASSVSPDNTEAFF,TGTGCCAGCAGTGTCAGCCCTGATAACACTGAAGCTTTCTTT,TRBJ1-1,many,-,TRBV2